This TCR beta chain derives from a study of breast tumors, draining lymph nodes, adjacent tissues. One entry per CDR3 protein, called by TCRdb with MiXCR from the multiplex PCR reads. The profile shows tens of thousands of distinct CDR3 sequences, approximately 54% of them singletons. There are many counts of this clonotype. What it recognizes is unknown. The study's findings and limits: The lymph node origin of tumor T cells was framed as consistent with a hypothesis, not demonstrated. Tumor repertoires ranked between lymph nodes and nontumor tissue in diversity, with V and J gene preferences.

The CDR3 spans 14 residues. Germline loops: CDR1 MNHNY, CDR2 SVGAGI (reference sequence). The V and J ends lost 0 bases and 6 bases, in that order; junction bases with no gene match: 1. The sample was breast tumor tissue. V gene TRBV6-6 combines with J gene TRBJ1-5; 8 bases align to TRBD1. This receptor was obtained from a female donor with breast cancer. Some clones in this sample may be carry-over from other donors' samples. The CDR3 nucleotides are TGTGCCAGCAGTTACTCACAGGGGGTTCAGCCCCAGCATTTT. Translating it yields CASSYSQGVQPQHF.